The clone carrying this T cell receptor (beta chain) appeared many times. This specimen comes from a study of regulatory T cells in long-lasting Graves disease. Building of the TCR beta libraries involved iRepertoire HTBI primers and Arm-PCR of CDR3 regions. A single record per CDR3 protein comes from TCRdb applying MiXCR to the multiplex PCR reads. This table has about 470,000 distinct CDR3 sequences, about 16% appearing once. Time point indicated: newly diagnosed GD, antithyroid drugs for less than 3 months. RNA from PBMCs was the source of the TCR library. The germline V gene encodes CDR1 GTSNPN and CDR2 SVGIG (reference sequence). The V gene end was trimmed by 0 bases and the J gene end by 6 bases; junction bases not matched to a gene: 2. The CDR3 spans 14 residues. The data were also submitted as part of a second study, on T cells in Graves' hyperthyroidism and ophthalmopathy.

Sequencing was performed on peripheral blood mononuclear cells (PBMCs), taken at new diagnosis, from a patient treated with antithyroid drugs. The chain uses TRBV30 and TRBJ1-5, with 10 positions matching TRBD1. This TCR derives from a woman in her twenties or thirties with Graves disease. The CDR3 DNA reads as TGTGCCTGGAGTGTGGACAGGGGGACTCAGCCCCAGCATTTT. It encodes CAWSVDRGTQPQHF.